This section outlines one TCR beta chain sequence together with its context. Its binding antigen is unknown. No much larger clonotype is one base removed from it; base qualities were not supplied. Its CDR3 holds 14 amino acids, cysteine through phenylalanine. Just CDR3 DNA is preserved here, 42 bases in frame from base 1. From the germline V gene, CDR1 is SGHVS and CDR2 is FQNEAQ. V trim: 5 bases; J trim: 5 bases; unmatched bases: 5. The data were obtained in a study of shared clonotypes between healthy human individuals (dated by TCRdb to the early 2020s). With respect to the entire study: A few men and two women, aged 18 to 49 years, made up the cohort. For each donor, three plates each were used for CD4 naive and CD4 memory, two plates were used for CD8 naive, and one plate was used for CD8 memory. To estimate repertoire size and how much clonotypes are shared between individuals, the study performed deep sequencing of blood TCR repertoires from five healthy adults. Different laboratories and diverse techniques were used to prepare libraries and sequence TCR repertoires, to increase sequencing depth and limit assay-specific biases. Between about 0.8 and 9 billion PBMCs per donor were obtained by leukapheresis.

Results the study describes overall, beyond this receptor: Across a few donors, approximately 5% of naive CD4, 3% to 3.5% of naive CD8, 2.3% of memory CD4, and about 0.44% of memory CD8 clonotypes were shared. Sampling was limited to blood, and TCR repertoires in tissue likely differ from TCR repertoires in blood. Rarefaction of sorted-subset datasets indicated incomplete sequencing despite the large sequencing depth. Higher generation probabilities were observed for clonotypes shared by all four sorted-subset donors than for non-shared clonotypes. The genetic and exposure-history diversity represented was limited by the small number of donors. Pairwise subsampling led to the expectation that sequencing depth would affect the degree of clonotype sharing among donors. Larger estimated clonotype richness was generally found for naive subsets than for memory subsets.

The donors were healthy, HIV-negative adults who had no recently reported acute infections or vaccinations. All donors were Caucasian adults living in Nashville, Tennessee, USA. CD4+ T cells were enriched by magnetic negative selection, after which naive cells were positively selected on CD45RA and the negative fraction was taken as the memory subset. After blood collection by leukapheresis, PBMCs were isolated using Ficoll-Histopaque density gradient centrifugation and then cryopreserved in the vapor phase of liquid nitrogen. Purity and quantity of every magnetically sorted T cell population were checked by analytical flow cytometry. Genomic DNA was isolated from each sorted fraction and quantified by UV absorbance on a Nanodrop 2000c. Using the deep immunoSEQ assay, multiplex PCR amplified TCR CDR3 regions from genomic DNA. Extracted genomic DNA from each cell subset was spread evenly across all wells of several immunoSEQ 96-well plates, with each plate serving as a replicate. Each replicate PCR for sorted subsets received roughly 0.2 ug genomic DNA, equal to tens of thousands of T cell genomes. Purified libraries were measured with a Qubit 3.0 fluorometer, size-checked on a Bioanalyzer 2100, and measured again with the KAPA Library Quantification kit. Every immunoSEQ 96-well plate was sequenced on a separate single-read 150-cycle Illumina NextSeq 550 flow cell. The authors' pipeline ran thus. The immunoSEQ output contained only junctional sequences without quality scores, so filtering could not match that applied to full-length reads. Sequences were annotated with PyIR, a Python wrapper for IgBLAST v1.9, using IMGT germline references to assign V/J genes and CDR3. Any read was removed if the V/J assignment was weak (E-value above 1e-6), the CDR3 was missing, or the read contained stop codons, out-of-frame junctions, or ambiguous translated residues. A V3J clonotype was defined by an identical inferred V gene, J gene, and CDR3 amino acid sequence. Percentage overlap between repertoires was calculated by dividing the number of shared unique clonotypes by the size of the smaller repertoire. Three approaches were used to assess repertoire richness: RTK rarefaction, the Chao1 estimator, and Recon v2.1 estimates of unobserved clonotypes. OLGA was used to compute generation probabilities for all TCRbeta clonotypes that the gDNA method yielded from four donors. The source is immuneACCESS, and TCRdb retained only in-frame sequences with V and J called. Part of the clones is not carried over; for the studies checked, unresolved V genes explain less than half of this, and the remainder is unexplained. Clone size and V and J calls were adopted from that table, with D and trimming inferred from the DNA. The sample table shows approximately 620,000 clones, and 97% are seen once. The ten largest clones take up roughly 0.055% of the sample.

The sequencing sample was made of naive CD4+ T cells sorted from blood. The sample's cell subset or site label, in plain terms: CD45RA+ positively selected. The chain was built from TRBV7-8 and TRBJ2-3, with 9 bases in between that match TRBD2. The clonotype comes from a woman aged 25 to 45 in good health. The CDR3 is CASSKGLAQDTQYF. The DNA sequence is as follows: TGTGCCAGCAGCAAGGGACTAGCCCAAGATACGCAGTATTTT.